What follows describes a single TCR beta chain. Starting from 500 ng of total RNA, TCR libraries were made with linear amplification. TCRdb reanalysed the reads using MiXCR and keeps one entry per CDR3 protein. The table includes 180,000 or so distinct CDR3 sequences, around 70% detected once. The sample belongs to a study of healthy donors' naive CD4 and CD8 T cells. V gave up 4 bases and J gave up 0 bases, with 6 bases separating them. The CDR3 has 12 residues. CDR1 and CDR2 from the germline V gene are SQVTM and ANQGSEA. The receptor was isolated from a pool of human donors in good health; the sample pools cells from several healthy donors. J is TRBJ2-5 and V is TRBV29-1; D is unresolved. Sequencing used naive CD4+ and CD8+ T cells sorted from blood, pooled from several donors. The CDR3 is CSVVGNQETQYF. The CDR3 DNA is TGCAGCGTTGTGGGCAACCAAGAGACCCAGTACTTC.